What follows is one T cell receptor (beta chain) and its context. There is no known antigen for this receptor. No much larger clonotype is one base removed from it; base qualities were not supplied. The immunoSEQ Assay was used to immunosequence TCRbeta CDR3 regions from genomic DNA. Prior to high-throughput sequencing, genomic DNA was amplified by bias-controlled multiplex PCR. The authors' analysis ran thus. To quantify the absolute abundance of each unique TCRbeta CDR3 region, the sequences were collapsed and filtered. Clonality, defined as 1 minus Pielou's evenness, was calculated using productive rearrangements only. A previously published method was used to identify clones whose frequencies were significantly greater in on-treatment samples than in baseline samples. TCRdb took over this immuneACCESS table, retaining in-frame rearrangements with V and J assigned. Such tables are incomplete; in checked studies, under half of the missing clones stem from an unresolved V gene, and the remainder is unexplained. Clonal size and the V and J genes are those of that table, whereas D and trimming came from the DNA. The sample table contains over 4,500 clones; only one count was recorded for roughly three fifths of them. Together, the top ten hold about 45% of the sample.

Including the terminal cysteine and phenylalanine, the CDR3 comprises 13 residues. CDR3 DNA only is kept here, 39 bases in frame from base 1. Taken from the germline V gene, the CDR1 and CDR2 loops are MNHEY and SVGAGI. V loses 3 bases, J loses 7 bases, and the germline ends lie 12 bases apart. The sample's treatment or condition, from its label and the paper: randomized to nivolumab then ipilimumab (arm A) or the reverse (arm B). Prior DNA-damaging chemotherapy had not been received by any trial patient. Thawed PBMCs were sorted on a FACS Aria II flow cytometer to isolate live CD3+CD8+ cells negative for CD19 and CD56. Samples came from patients with melanoma in CheckMate 064, a randomized, open-label phase II trial of sequential checkpoint blockade. Peripheral blood mononuclear cells were collected by leukapheresis, purified using Ficoll-Paque, and frozen in human serum containing about 11% DMSO. Immediately after sorting, the purity of sorted blood CD3+CD8+ cells was verified to be >95%, after which DNA was extracted.

This record comes from a study of sequential checkpoint blockade in melanoma (dated by TCRdb to about 2019). Concerning the study at large: Patients were randomized 1:1 to first-line nivolumab followed by ipilimumab (arm A) or ipilimumab followed by nivolumab (arm B). Maintenance nivolumab came after each of the two trial sequences.

Broader findings and caveats from the paper: Larger, independent patient cohorts are needed to validate the response-prediction model that combines TCR metrics and mutation burden.

The TCR originated in a human donor with melanoma. The V gene is TRBV6-5 and the J gene is TRBJ1-2; the D region possibly corresponds to TRBD1 (6 bases align). The specimen was CD8+ T cells sorted from blood (inferred from file names), collected from a patient given nivolumab and ipilimumab in sequence. CDR3 protein: CASSYGQGTGYTF. Read as DNA, the sequence is TGTGCCAGCAGTTATGGCCAGGGGACTGGCTACACCTTC.